A selection of T cell receptor beta chains follows, all from one sample in a study of OX40 agonist ivuxolimab in advanced cancers. Assay used: immunoSEQ multiplex PCR; TCRdb lists only in-frame clones, some missing. Among roughly 50,000 clones, roughly nine tenths were seen once, and the ten largest hold 5% to 7%. This specimen consisted of CD4+ or CD8+ T cells sorted from blood, obtained in a trial of the OX40 agonist ivuxolimab. These receptors were collected from an adult with an advanced solid tumor such as melanoma, head and neck, liver or kidney cancer. Both conserved end residues are part of each CDR3. Fields, in order: V gene, clone size, J gene, D gene, CDR3 DNA, CDR3 protein. The D gene is left open where the match is weak. Some rows mark clone size as missing; the rest say once, few, many or name a class of expanded clone.

>TRBV18|.|TRBJ2-5|TRBD1
TGTGCCAGCTCACCGACAGGGGGTCCGGAGACCCAGTACTTC
CASSPTGGPETQYF
>TRBV10-1|once|TRBJ1-4|.
TGCGCCAGCAGTGAGTCGGCAGAGGGCGAAAAACTGTTTTTT
CASSESAEGEKLFF
>TRBV7-8|.|TRBJ2-7|TRBD2
TGTGCCAGCAGCCAGAACTTAGCGGGGGCCGGCGTTTTC
CASSQNLAGAGVF
>TRBV27|.|TRBJ2-1|TRBD2
TGTGCCAGCAGTATCAGCGGGGGGGCCGGAAATGAGCAGTTCTTC
CASSISGGAGNEQFF
>TRBV7-2|.|TRBJ2-3|.
TGTGCCAGCAGCTTAATTGGGGGTCTGCGGGATCGGTCAGATACGCAGTATTTT
CASSLIGGLRDRSDTQYF
>TRBV9|.|TRBJ2-2|.
TGTGCCAGCAGCGTAGAGACTACCCCAGGGCAGGGCCGTCTTGGCACCGGGGAGCTGTTTTTT
CASSVETTPGQGRLGTGELFF
>TRBV7-3|once|TRBJ2-3|.
TGTGCCAGCAGCTTTGCTAGCGCCACAGATACGCAGTATTTT
CASSFASATDTQYF
>TRBV5-6|.|TRBJ2-7|TRBD2
TGTGCCAGCAGCTTGCTCATGGCGGGGGGATCCGAGCAGTACTTC
CASSLLMAGGSEQYF
>TRBV27|.|TRBJ2-1|.
TGTGCCAGCGCCTCCGGGACACCTACTTACAATGAGCAGTTCTTC
CASASGTPTYNEQFF
>TRBV6-1|few|TRBJ2-5|.
TGTGCCAGCAGTGAACGGGTAGTCCTAGAAGAGACCCAGTACTTC
CASSERVVLEETQYF
>TRBV4-1|.|TRBJ2-2|.
TGCGCCAGCAGCCAAGATCCTGCGAACACCGGGGAGCTGTTTTTT
CASSQDPANTGELFF
>TRBV29-1|.|TRBJ2-7|TRBD1
TGCAGCGTTGAAGATCCGGGACAGGGAACTTACGAGCAGTACTTC
CSVEDPGQGTYEQYF
>TRBV27|.|TRBJ1-3|.
TGTGCCAGCAGCCTTGTCGGGGCATCTGGAAACACCATATATTTT
CASSLVGASGNTIYF
>TRBV27|.|TRBJ1-1|.
TGTGCCAGCAGTTACAGACAGGAGAACACTGAAGCTTTCTTT
CASSYRQENTEAFF
>TRBV18|.|TRBJ1-1|.
TGTGCCAGCTCACCAATGGGGGGCACTGAAGCTTTCTTT
CASSPMGGTEAFF
>TRBV4-3|.|TRBJ2-7|TRBD2
TGCGCCAGCAGCCAAGTGTTAGCGGGAGGTGAGCAGTACTTC
CASSQVLAGGEQYF
>TRBV6-1|.|TRBJ2-1|.
TGTGCCAGCAGTGTGTTGGCTGACTCCTACAATGAGCAGTTCTTC
CASSVLADSYNEQFF
>TRBV7-9|.|TRBJ2-5|.
TGTGCCAGCAGCTTACTACTAGCAGAGACCCAGTACTTC
CASSLLLAETQYF
>TRBV7-9|.|TRBJ1-1|.
TGTGCCAGCAGCCAAAGCAGGGCTGAAGCTTTCTTT
CASSQSRAEAFF
>TRBV7-8|few|TRBJ2-6|.
TGTGCCAGCAACCTAGGTCCCGGGGCCAACGTCCTGACTTTC
CASNLGPGANVLTF
>TRBV7-2|.|TRBJ1-1|TRBD1
TGTGCCAGCAGGCCGACAGGGGGCACTGAAGCTTTCTTT
CASRPTGGTEAFF
>TRBV9|.|TRBJ1-1|.
TGTGCCAGCAGCGTAGGTCTACTTGGAATGAACACTGAAGCTTTCTTT
CASSVGLLGMNTEAFF